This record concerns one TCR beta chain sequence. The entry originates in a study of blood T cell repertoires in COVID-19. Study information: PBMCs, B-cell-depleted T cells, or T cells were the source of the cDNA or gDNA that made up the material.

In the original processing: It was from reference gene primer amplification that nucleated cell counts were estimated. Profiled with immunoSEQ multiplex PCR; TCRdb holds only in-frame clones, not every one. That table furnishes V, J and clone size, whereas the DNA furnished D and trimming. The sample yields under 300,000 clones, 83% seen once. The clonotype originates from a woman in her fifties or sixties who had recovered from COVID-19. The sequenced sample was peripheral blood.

The CDR3 loop is CASSERRGGSEKLFF. The CDR3, as DNA: TGTGCCAGCAGTGAAAGACGAGGGGGAAGCGAAAAACTGTTTTTT. J is TRBJ1-4 and V is TRBV28; weak D call: TRBD1 (6 bases). Germline V CDR1 and CDR2: MDHEN, SYDVKM. CDR3 length equals 15 residues. The V gene lost 5 bases and the J gene lost 8 bases, with 18 bases spanning the gap.